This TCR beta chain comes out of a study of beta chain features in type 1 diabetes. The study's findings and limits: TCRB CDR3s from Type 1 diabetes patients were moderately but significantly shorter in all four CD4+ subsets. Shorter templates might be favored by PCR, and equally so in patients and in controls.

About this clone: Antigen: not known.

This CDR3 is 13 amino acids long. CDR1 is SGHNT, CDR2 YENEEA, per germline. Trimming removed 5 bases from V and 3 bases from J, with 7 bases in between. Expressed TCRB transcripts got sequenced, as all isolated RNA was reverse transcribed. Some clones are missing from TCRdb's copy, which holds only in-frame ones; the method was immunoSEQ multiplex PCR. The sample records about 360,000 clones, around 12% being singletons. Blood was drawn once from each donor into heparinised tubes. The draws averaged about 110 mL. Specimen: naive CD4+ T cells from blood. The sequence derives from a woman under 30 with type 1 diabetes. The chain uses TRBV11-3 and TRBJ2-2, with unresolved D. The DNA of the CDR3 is TGTGCCAGCAGCCCCCTATACACCGGGGAGCTGTTTTTT. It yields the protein CASSPLYTGELFF.